This T cell receptor (beta chain) was obtained from a study of post-analysis software for immune sequencing data. Study at large: Both relapsing-remitting and secondary progressive multiple sclerosis featured among the disease courses, as did progressive-relapsing multiple sclerosis. Findings and limits, study-wide: Elevated frequency relative to controls characterized several TRBV segments in patients, TRBV5-6, TRBV5-1 and TRBV20-1 among them. A significant reduction in normalized Chao1 diversity was observed in multiple sclerosis patients versus controls.

Details on this clonotype: Its antigen is as yet unknown.

The CDR3 runs to 18 residues. J lost 1 base, V lost 5 bases, and 12 bases had no gene match. The V gene's germline CDR1 is SGHTA and CDR2 FQGTGA. Researchers reported that TCR beta cDNA libraries carried unique molecular identifiers. Yield was about 500,000 cDNA molecules from around 1 to 10 million T cells. TCRdb independently ran MiXCR on the PCR reads; one entry per CDR3 protein. The sample lists hundreds of thousands of distinct CDR3 sequences, roughly 50% seen once, with 4% to 5.5% in the top ten. The chain joins TRBV7-3 to TRBJ2-2; 8 nucleotides agree with TRBD2. The sequence was collected from a girl between 10 and 17 years old with multiple sclerosis. Sequencing was carried out using blood. CDR3 DNA: TGTGCCAGCAGCCCCCTCCGAGGAGCGGGGGAGAACACCGGGGAGCTGTTTTTT. Amino acid sequence: CASSPLRGAGENTGELFF.